The clone carrying this T cell receptor beta chain was detected only a few times. This entry is derived from a study of cytotoxic CD8 clonotypes in ibrutinib-treated CLL. The CDR3 runs to 14 residues. Trimming removed 5 bases from V and 7 bases from J; junction bases left unmatched: 11. CDR1 and CDR2 (germline): MDHEN, SYDVKM. Clones were read by immunoSEQ multiplex PCR, and TCRdb kept only the in-frame ones, dropping some. The data contain approximately 280,000 clones, 76% of them seen just once; the ten biggest clones take up roughly 5.7%. The sequence derives from a human donor with chronic lymphocytic leukemia. The chain carries TRBV28 and TRBJ2-7; 7 positions agree with TRBD2. Specimen: PBMCs, collected at disease progression, from a patient treated with ibrutinib. This CDR3 reads CASSAPGLPGEQYF. The DNA of the CDR3 is TGTGCCAGCAGTGCCCCGGGACTACCGGGTGAGCAGTACTTC.